Listed below are T cell receptor beta chains from one sample, sequenced in a study of T-cell reconstitution after alpha-beta-depleted transplantation in children. TCRdb reprocessed the PCR reads via MiXCR and lists one record per CDR3 protein. The sample holds approximately 300,000 distinct CDR3 sequences, less than 9.5% seen once. The material was peripheral blood, obtained 360 days after TCRalphabeta/CD19-depleted stem cell transplant. The source of these receptors is a female patient aged 2 to 10 who had a stem cell transplant for Fanconi anemia, so the T cells may come from the graft donor. Each CDR3 is given with its conserved first and last residue. The D gene is left open where the match is weak. The size field is filled for only some rows; it gives once, few, many or a size class.

d_gene | abundance | j_gene | v_gene | CDR3nt | CDR3aa
NA | few | TRBJ1-2 | TRBV20-1 | TGCAGTGCTAGTTTAAGGCCGACTTATGGCTACACCTTC | CSASLRPTYGYTF
NA | many | TRBJ2-2 | TRBV15 | TGTGCCACCAGCGGCAGGGAGATCATCAACACCGGGGAGCTGTTTTTT | CATSGREIINTGELFF
NA | NA | TRBJ2-6 | TRBV18 | TGTGCCAGCTCACCACCGCCAGGTCCAAGCTCTGGGGCCAACGTCCTGACTTTC | CASSPPPGPSSGANVLTF
NA | many | TRBJ2-1 | TRBV7-2 | TGTGCCAGCAGCCCCCTAGATGCCGGATACAATGAGCAGTTCTTC | CASSPLDAGYNEQFF
NA | many | TRBJ2-1 | TRBV3-1 | TGTGCCAGCAGCCAAGTGGACAGCTCCTACAATGAGCAGTTCTTC | CASSQVDSSYNEQFF
NA | NA | TRBJ2-5 | TRBV6-2/TRBV6-3 | TGTGCCAGCAGTTATGTTTCTCCATTTGGGGGATCAGGAGAGACCCAGTACTTC | CASSYVSPFGGSGETQYF
NA | few | TRBJ1-2 | TRBV28 | TGTGCCAGCAGTTTAAGGGCGGAGGTCGGCTACACCTTC | CASSLRAEVGYTF
TRBD1 | NA | TRBJ2-7 | TRBV20-1 | TGCAGTGCTAGCTCGGCGGACAGGGGGCCCTACGAGCAGTACTTC | CSASSADRGPYEQYF
NA | once | TRBJ1-2 | TRBV4-1 | TGCGCCAGCAGCCAAGATTTGTCCCTCTATGGCTACACCTTC | CASSQDLSLYGYTF
TRBD1 | many | TRBJ1-1 | TRBV20-1 | TGCAGTGCCAACCCCGGGACAGGAGGAACGGGGACTGAAGCTTTCTTT | CSANPGTGGTGTEAFF
NA | NA | TRBJ1-1 | TRBV6-2/TRBV6-3 | TGTGCCAGCAGTTTGGTGGCCTCGGGGACTGAAGCTTTCTTT | CASSLVASGTEAFF
TRBD1 | many | TRBJ2-1 | TRBV29-1 | TGCAGCGTTGAAGGGACAGGGGAGTCCCTAAACTACAATGAGCAGTTCTTC | CSVEGTGESLNYNEQFF
TRBD2 | many | TRBJ2-7 | TRBV5-1 | TGCGCCAGCAGCCCAAAACTAGCGGTTCCGTCCTACGAGCAGTACTTC | CASSPKLAVPSYEQYF
NA | few | TRBJ1-4 | TRBV28 | TGTGCCAGCAGCTTCCCCCCGCTAACCCCGGGTGAAAAACTGTTTTTT | CASSFPPLTPGEKLFF
NA | many | TRBJ2-3 | TRBV5-1 | TGCGCCAGCAGCGCCCTCACGGGACCGACCTTGAATACGCAGTATTTT | CASSALTGPTLNTQYF
NA | few | TRBJ2-7 | TRBV2 | TGTGCCAGCTTCGGAGCCACCAACTACGAGCAGTACTTC | CASFGATNYEQYF
NA | few | TRBJ2-1 | TRBV7-2 | TGTGCCAGCAGCTTACGGGGGGCGAATGAGCAGTTCTTC | CASSLRGANEQFF
NA | many | TRBJ2-1 | TRBV24-1 | TGTGCCACCAGTGATCAGACGACACGTTGGCAGTTCTTC | CATSDQTTRWQFF
NA | few | TRBJ1-6 | TRBV7-2 | TGTGCCAGCAGCTTAAAGGGGGGGACGCCTAGTTCACCCCTCCACTTT | CASSLKGGTPSSPLHF
TRBD1 | NA | TRBJ1-4 | TRBV28 | TGTGCCAGCAGAAGGGACAGGGTTTATGAAAAACTGTTTTTT | CASRRDRVYEKLFF
NA | NA | TRBJ2-7 | TRBV6-1 | TGTGCCAGCAGTGAATTGGGCGGCGGATACGAGCAGTACTTC | CASSELGGGYEQYF
TRBD2 | NA | TRBJ2-4 | TRBV27 | TGTGCCAGCAGCTCCTGGGGGGGAAAAAACATTCAGTACTTC | CASSSWGGKNIQYF
TRBD1 | many | TRBJ2-7 | TRBV25-1 | TGTGCCAGCAGCACCGGGACAGGGGTGAGGGACTACGAGCAGTACTTC | CASSTGTGVRDYEQYF
NA | few | TRBJ2-7 | TRBV7-3 | TGTGCCAGCAGCTTGGAGCCCTCCCCCTTCTACGAGCAGTACTTC | CASSLEPSPFYEQYF
TRBD2 | many | TRBJ2-7 | TRBV3-1 | TGTGCCAGCAGGTCGACTAGCGGACTATCCTACGAGCAGTACTTC | CASRSTSGLSYEQYF
NA | many | TRBJ2-5 | TRBV28 | TGTGCCAGCAGCCTATCCGGGACACAAGTACAAGAGACCCAGTACTTC | CASSLSGTQVQETQYF
NA | many | TRBJ2-1 | TRBV27 | TGTGCCAGCAGTTTGTATCTCGGACAGAGGTACAATGAGCAGTTCTTC | CASSLYLGQRYNEQFF
NA | many | TRBJ2-7 | TRBV20-1 | TGCAGTGCTAGTAGTTTTTTAGGGGGGTTATACGAGCAGTACTTC | CSASSFLGGLYEQYF
TRBD2 | many | TRBJ2-7 | TRBV7-2 | TGTGCCAGCAGCTCCCCTAACAAGCGGGGGGCGAGGAGCTCCTACGAGCAGTACTTC | CASSSPNKRGARSSYEQYF
NA | NA | TRBJ2-1 | TRBV30 | TGTGCCTGGAGTGTTACAAGCGGCACGCAGTTCTTC | CAWSVTSGTQFF
NA | many | TRBJ1-1 | TRBV5-1 | TGCGCCAGCAGCTTGGTGAGTGGGGACCTGACCACTGAAGCTTTCTTT | CASSLVSGDLTTEAFF
NA | few | TRBJ1-4 | TRBV11-2 | TGTGCCAGCACCATAAATCCGGGGGCGGCCTTATTCAATGAAAAACTGTTTTTT | CASTINPGAALFNEKLFF
TRBD2 | many | TRBJ2-3 | TRBV5-1 | TGCGCCAGCAGCCGAGGGACTAGCGGGGGGACTAAACTAGATACGCAGTATTTT | CASSRGTSGGTKLDTQYF
NA | many | TRBJ2-7 | TRBV5-1 | TGCGCCAGCAGCTTAAGAGATTCCAGGCCGCACTTC | CASSLRDSRPHF
NA | few | TRBJ1-6 | TRBV28 | TGTGCCAGCAGTTTTGTCCCGACAAATTCACCCCTCCACTTT | CASSFVPTNSPLHF
NA | many | TRBJ2-1 | TRBV6-1 | TGTGCCAGCAGAGAACCGGGTCCTCACTCCAATGAGCAGTTCTTC | CASREPGPHSNEQFF
NA | many | TRBJ2-7 | TRBV27 | TGTGCCAGCAGTCCCGTCTCTGGACAGTTGATCTACGAGCAGTACTTC | CASSPVSGQLIYEQYF
NA | many | TRBJ1-2 | TRBV29-1 | TGCAGCGTTGCGGGGGGCGCCGGCTATGGCTACACCTTC | CSVAGGAGYGYTF
NA | many | TRBJ2-7 | TRBV29-1 | TGCAGCGTTGAATCATGGGAGTCTAGCTCCTACGAGCAGTACTTC | CSVESWESSSYEQYF
TRBD1 | few | TRBJ2-7 | TRBV27 | TGTGCCAGCAGGCAACAGGGGGTTCGGGAGTTCCCCCACGAGCAGTACTTC | CASRQQGVREFPHEQYF
TRBD1 | many | TRBJ1-2 | TRBV6-5 | TGTGCCAGCAGTTACTCTGACAGGGGGTTTAGCTACACCTTC | CASSYSDRGFSYTF
NA | NA | TRBJ1-2 | TRBV7-8 | TGTGCCAGCAGCTTAGGAAAATCCTATGGCTACACCTTC | CASSLGKSYGYTF
NA | NA | TRBJ1-6 | TRBV7-9 | TGTGCCAGCAGCATTGTCGGAGTTAATTCACCCCTCCACTTT | CASSIVGVNSPLHF
TRBD2 | many | TRBJ2-1 | TRBV20-1 | TGCAGTGCGAGGACTAGCGGGAGCTACAATGAGCAGTTCTTC | CSARTSGSYNEQFF
TRBD1 | many | TRBJ2-2 | TRBV12-3/TRBV12-4 | TGTGCCAGCACCTCTGACAGGGGGTCGATCGGGGAGCTGTTTTTT | CASTSDRGSIGELFF
NA | many | TRBJ2-1 | TRBV5-1 | TGCGCCAGCAGCTTGGCCCGTGGGGGCAATGAGCAGTTCTTC | CASSLARGGNEQFF
TRBD1 | NA | TRBJ2-3 | TRBV5-1 | TGCGCCAGCAGCTTGCCACAGGACAGGGCCTCGGGGGATACGCAGTATTTT | CASSLPQDRASGDTQYF
TRBD1 | NA | TRBJ2-7 | TRBV18 | TGTGCCAGCTCACCAAGTATAAACCGGGACAGGGGCTACGAGCAGTACTTC | CASSPSINRDRGYEQYF
TRBD1 | NA | TRBJ1-2 | TRBV4-2 | TGTGCCAGCAGCCAAGTACAGGGGGCCTTATATGGCTACACCTTC | CASSQVQGALYGYTF
TRBD1 | few | TRBJ2-1 | TRBV6-2/TRBV6-3 | TGTGCCAGCAGTTTTGTCGGACAGGGTTGGGGGAATGAGCAGTTCTTC | CASSFVGQGWGNEQFF
TRBD2 | NA | TRBJ2-7 | TRBV20-1 | TGCAGTGCTAGAGAGGGCGGGAGGAACTACGAGCAGTACTTC | CSAREGGRNYEQYF
NA | few | TRBJ1-1 | TRBV4-3 | TGCGCCAGCAGCCAAGGGGGCTTATGGAACACTGAAGCTTTCTTT | CASSQGGLWNTEAFF
TRBD1 | many | TRBJ1-5 | TRBV28 | TGTGCCAGCAGTGTCCTCAAACAGGGGGCACAGCCCCAGCATTTT | CASSVLKQGAQPQHF
NA | many | TRBJ1-6 | TRBV12-3/TRBV12-4 | TGTGCCAGCAGCCAAGGGGGGAGCTCCTATAATTCACCCCTCCACTTT | CASSQGGSSYNSPLHF
TRBD1 | many | TRBJ2-5 | TRBV28 | TGTGCCAGCAGTTCTCCGGGACAGGGAGGGGAGACCCAGTACTTC | CASSSPGQGGETQYF